The source of this TCR beta chain is a study of STAT5B mutations in CD4+ large granular lymphocyte leukemia. Germline CDR1 SEHNR, CDR2 FQNEAQ (reference sequence). V shed 3 bases and J 14 bases; nucleotides not matched to a gene: 11. CDR3 length: 15 residues. TCRdb keeps only in-frame clones here, not all; method: immunoSEQ multiplex PCR. In the table there are approximately 31,000 clones, roughly 70% of which are singletons. The sequence derives from a human donor in good health. The rearrangement joins TRBV7-9 to TRBJ2-1; the match to TRBD2 covers 12 bases. Sequencing was done on a sample of CD4+ T cells from blood buffy coats. The CDR3 spells CASSFPLAGGGIEFF. CDR3 coding DNA: TGTGCCAGCAGCTTCCCACTAGCGGGGGGCGGCATCGAGTTCTTC. The variable domain in full, completed from reference TRBV7-9 and TRBJ2-1, reads DTGVSQNPRHKITKRGQNVTFRCDPISEHNRLYWYRQTLGQGPEFLTYFQNEAQLEKSRLLSDRFSAERPKGSFSTLEIQRTEQGDSAMYLCASSFPLAGGGIEFFGPGTRLTVL.